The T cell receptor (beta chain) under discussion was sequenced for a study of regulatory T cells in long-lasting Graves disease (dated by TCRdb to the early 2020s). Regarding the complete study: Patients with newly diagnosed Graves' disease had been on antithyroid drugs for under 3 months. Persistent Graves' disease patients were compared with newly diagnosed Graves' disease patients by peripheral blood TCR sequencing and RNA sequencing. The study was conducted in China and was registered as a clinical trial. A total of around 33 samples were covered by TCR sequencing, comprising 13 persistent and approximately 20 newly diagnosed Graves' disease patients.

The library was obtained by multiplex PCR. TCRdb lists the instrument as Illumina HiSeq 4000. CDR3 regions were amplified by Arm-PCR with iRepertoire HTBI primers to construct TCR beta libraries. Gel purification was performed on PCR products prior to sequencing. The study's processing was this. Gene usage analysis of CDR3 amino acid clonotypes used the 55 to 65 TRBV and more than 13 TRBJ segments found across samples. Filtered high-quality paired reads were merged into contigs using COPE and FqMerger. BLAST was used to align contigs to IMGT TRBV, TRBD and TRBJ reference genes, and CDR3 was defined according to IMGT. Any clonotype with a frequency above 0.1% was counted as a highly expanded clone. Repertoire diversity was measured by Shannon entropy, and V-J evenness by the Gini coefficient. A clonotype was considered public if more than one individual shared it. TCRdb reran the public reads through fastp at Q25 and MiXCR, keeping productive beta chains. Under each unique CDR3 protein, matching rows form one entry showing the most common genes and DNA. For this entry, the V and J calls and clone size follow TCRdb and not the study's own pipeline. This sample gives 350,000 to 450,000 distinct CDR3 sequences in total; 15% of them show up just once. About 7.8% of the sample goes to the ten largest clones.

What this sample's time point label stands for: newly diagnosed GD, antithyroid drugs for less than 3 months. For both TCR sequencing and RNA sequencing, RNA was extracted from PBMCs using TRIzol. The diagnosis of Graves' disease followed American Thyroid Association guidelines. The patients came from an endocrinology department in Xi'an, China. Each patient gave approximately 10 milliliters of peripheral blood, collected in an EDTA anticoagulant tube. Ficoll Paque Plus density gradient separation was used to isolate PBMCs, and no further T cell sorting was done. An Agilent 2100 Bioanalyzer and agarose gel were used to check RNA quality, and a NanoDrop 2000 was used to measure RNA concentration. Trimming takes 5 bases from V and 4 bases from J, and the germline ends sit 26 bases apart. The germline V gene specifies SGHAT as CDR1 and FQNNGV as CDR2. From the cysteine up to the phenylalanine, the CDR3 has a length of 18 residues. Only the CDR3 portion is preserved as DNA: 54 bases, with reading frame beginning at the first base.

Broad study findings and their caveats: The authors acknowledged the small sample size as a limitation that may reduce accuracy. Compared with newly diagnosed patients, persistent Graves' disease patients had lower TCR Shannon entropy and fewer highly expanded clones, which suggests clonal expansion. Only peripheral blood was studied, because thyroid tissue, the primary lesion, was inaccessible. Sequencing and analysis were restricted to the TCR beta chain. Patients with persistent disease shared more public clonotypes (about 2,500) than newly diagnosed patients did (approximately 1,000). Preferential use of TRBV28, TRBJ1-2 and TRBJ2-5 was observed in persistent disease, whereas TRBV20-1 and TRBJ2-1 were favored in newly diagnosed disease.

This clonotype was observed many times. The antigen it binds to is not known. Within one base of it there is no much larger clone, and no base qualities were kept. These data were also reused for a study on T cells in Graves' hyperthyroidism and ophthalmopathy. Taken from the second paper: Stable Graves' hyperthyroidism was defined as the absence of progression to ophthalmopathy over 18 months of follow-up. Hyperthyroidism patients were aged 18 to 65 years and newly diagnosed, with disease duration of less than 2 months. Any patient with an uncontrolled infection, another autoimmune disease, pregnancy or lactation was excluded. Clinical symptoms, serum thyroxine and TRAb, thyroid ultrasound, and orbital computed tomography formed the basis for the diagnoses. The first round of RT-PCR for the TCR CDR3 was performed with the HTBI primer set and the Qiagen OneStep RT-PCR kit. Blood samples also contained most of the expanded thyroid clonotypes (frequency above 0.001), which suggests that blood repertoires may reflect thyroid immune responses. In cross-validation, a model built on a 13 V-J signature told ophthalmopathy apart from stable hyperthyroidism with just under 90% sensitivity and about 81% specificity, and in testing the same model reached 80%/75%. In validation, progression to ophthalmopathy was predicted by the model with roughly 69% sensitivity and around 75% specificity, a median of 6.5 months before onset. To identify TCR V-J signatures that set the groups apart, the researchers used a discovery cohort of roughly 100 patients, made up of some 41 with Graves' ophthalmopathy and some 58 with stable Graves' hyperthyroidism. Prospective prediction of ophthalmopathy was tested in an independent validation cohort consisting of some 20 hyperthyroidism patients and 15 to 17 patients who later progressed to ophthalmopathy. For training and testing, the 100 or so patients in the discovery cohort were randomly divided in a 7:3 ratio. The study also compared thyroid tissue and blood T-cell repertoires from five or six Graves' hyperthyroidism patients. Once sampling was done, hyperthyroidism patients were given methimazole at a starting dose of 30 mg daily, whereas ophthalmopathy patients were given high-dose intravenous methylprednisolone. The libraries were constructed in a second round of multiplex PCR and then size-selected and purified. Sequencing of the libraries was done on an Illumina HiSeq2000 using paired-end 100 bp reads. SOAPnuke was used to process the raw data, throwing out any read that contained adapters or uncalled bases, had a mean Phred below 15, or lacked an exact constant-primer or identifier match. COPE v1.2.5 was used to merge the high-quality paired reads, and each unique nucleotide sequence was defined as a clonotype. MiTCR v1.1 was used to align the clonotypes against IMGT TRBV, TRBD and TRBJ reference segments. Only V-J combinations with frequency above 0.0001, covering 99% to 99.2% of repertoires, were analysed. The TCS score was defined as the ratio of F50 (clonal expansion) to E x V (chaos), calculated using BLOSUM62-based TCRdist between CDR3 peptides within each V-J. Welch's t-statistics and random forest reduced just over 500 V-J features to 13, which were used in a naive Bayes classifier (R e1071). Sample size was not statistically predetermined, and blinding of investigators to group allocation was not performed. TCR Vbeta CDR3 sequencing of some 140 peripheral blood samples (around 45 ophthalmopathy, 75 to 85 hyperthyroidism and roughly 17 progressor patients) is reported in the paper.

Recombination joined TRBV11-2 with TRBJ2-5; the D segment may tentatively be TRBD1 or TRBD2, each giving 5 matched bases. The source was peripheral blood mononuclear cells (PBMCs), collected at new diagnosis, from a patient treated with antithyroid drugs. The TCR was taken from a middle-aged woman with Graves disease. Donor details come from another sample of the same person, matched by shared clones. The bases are TGTGCCAGCAGCCCCCTCGAGGCCCACTTGGGTGGGGGAGAGACCCAGTACTTC. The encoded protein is CASSPLEAHLGGGETQYF.